The rows below give T cell receptor beta chains drawn from one sample of a study of CD8 T cells in Susac syndrome. TCRdb recomputed calls from the immunoSEQ multiplex PCR reads with MiXCR, one row per CDR3 protein. The sample shows some 180,000 distinct CDR3 sequences, about 94% of them seen only once. The sequenced material came from CD4+ T cells from PBMCs. Receptors were obtained from a human donor in good health. CDR3s include the opening cysteine and the closing phenylalanine or tryptophan. D genes are given only for firm matches. Size tells how often a clone was seen (once, few, many) or the class of an expanded clone, and some rows leave it out.

DNA	CDR3	J	length	D	size	V
TGCAGCGTTGGGAGGGGAATTAGCTCCTACGAGCAGTACTTC	CSVGRGISSYEQYF	TRBJ2-7	14	-	-	TRBV29-1
TGTGCCAGCTCACCTGCGATCTCTGGGGCCAACGTCCTGACTTTC	CASSPAISGANVLTF	TRBJ2-6	15	-	-	TRBV18
TGTGCCAGTAGTATGTCGGCTAGCGGCTCCTACGAGCAGTACTTC	CASSMSASGSYEQYF	TRBJ2-7	15	TRBD2	-	TRBV19
TGTGCCAGCAGCGTCCTGGGTGACGGCGGCTACAATGAGCAGTTCTTC	CASSVLGDGGYNEQFF	TRBJ2-1	16	-	-	TRBV9
TGTGCCAGCAGTTTTCCAGCCGGGGAGCTGTTTTTT	CASSFPAGELFF	TRBJ2-2	12	-	-	TRBV12-3/TRBV12-4
TGTGCCAGCAGCATAACCGGCAGCTCCTACGAGCAGTACTTC	CASSITGSSYEQYF	TRBJ2-7	14	-	-	TRBV7-3
TGTACCAGCAGCTTAAGGGCTGGAGAGACCCAGTACTTC	CTSSLRAGETQYF	TRBJ2-5	13	-	-	TRBV5-8
TGTGCCAGTGCCCTAGCGGAAGTACAAGAGACCCAGTACTTC	CASALAEVQETQYF	TRBJ2-5	14	TRBD2	-	TRBV7-2
TGCAGCGCCGGGACTAGCCGAAGCAATGAGCAGTTCTTC	CSAGTSRSNEQFF	TRBJ2-1	13	TRBD2	-	TRBV29-1
TGTGCCAGCAATTCGGGGAATACGCAGTATTTT	CASNSGNTQYF	TRBJ2-3	11	-	-	TRBV28
TGTGCCAGCAGCCAAGAGGGACGGTTCTACAATGAGCAGTTCTTC	CASSQEGRFYNEQFF	TRBJ2-1	15	-	-	TRBV14
TGTGCCAGCAGTTTCGCGACAGGGGCTCGCAATCAGCCCCAGCATTTT	CASSFATGARNQPQHF	TRBJ1-5	16	TRBD1	-	TRBV27
TGTGCCATTCCGCGGGCCAGGGGGGAAGGCGGGGCCAACGTCCTGACTTTC	CAIPRARGEGGANVLTF	TRBJ2-6	17	-	-	TRBV19
TGTGCCAGCAGCCACCGACAGCCGAACACTGAAGCTTTCTTT	CASSHRQPNTEAFF	TRBJ1-1	14	-	once	TRBV3-1
TGTGCCTGGAGTGTTATGGGGACTACTCACAATGAGCAGTTCTTC	CAWSVMGTTHNEQFF	TRBJ2-1	15	TRBD2	-	TRBV30
TGTGCCACCAGTGATGGACAGGTTTCCAGCACAGATACGCAGTATTTT	CATSDGQVSSTDTQYF	TRBJ2-3	16	TRBD1	-	TRBV24-1
TGTGCCAGCAGCTCCCCCGGACTAGCGGGAGGGAGCCCTTCCACAGATACGCAGTATTTT	CASSSPGLAGGSPSTDTQYF	TRBJ2-3	20	TRBD2	-	TRBV28
TGCAGCGTTGGATCCAGCCAAAATCAGCCCCAGCATTTT	CSVGSSQNQPQHF	TRBJ1-5	13	-	-	TRBV29-1
TGTGCCAGCAGCCCAAACCGGAGACAGGGATTGAACTATGGCTACACCTTC	CASSPNRRQGLNYGYTF	TRBJ1-2	17	TRBD1	-	TRBV7-2
TGCAGTGCCCCAGGAGGGGGGGCGAACGAGCAGTACTTC	CSAPGGGANEQYF	TRBJ2-7	13	-	-	TRBV20-1
TGTGCCAGCAGCTACTGGACAGGGGGCCTGCCTGAAGCTTTCTTT	CASSYWTGGLPEAFF	TRBJ1-1	15	TRBD1	once	TRBV5-6
TGTGCCGGGTCACCTACAGCGAACACTGAAGCTTTCTTT	CAGSPTANTEAFF	TRBJ1-1	13	-	once	TRBV18